This T cell receptor (beta chain) was obtained from a study of shared T cell receptors in the human thymus. The table came from immunoSEQ multiplex PCR; TCRdb's copy has only in-frame clones and leaves some out. The sample has some 760,000 clones, roughly 88% seen once. This CDR3 contains 19 residues. V dropped 3 bases and J dropped 3 bases, with 26 bases sitting between them. CDR1 and CDR2 from the germline V gene are SGHDN and FVKESK. The same sample was also used in a study of human thymus T cells.

This sequence was found in a girl under three years old with a congenital heart defect. The chain has TRBV14 and TRBJ2-5; perhaps TRBD1 as D (6 bases). The material sequenced was thymocytes. In DNA form, the CDR3 reads TGTGCCAGCAGCCATCTGAGTTCGGGACAAAGCCAATCCGAAGAGACCCAGTACTTC. Protein product: CASSHLSSGQSQSEETQYF.